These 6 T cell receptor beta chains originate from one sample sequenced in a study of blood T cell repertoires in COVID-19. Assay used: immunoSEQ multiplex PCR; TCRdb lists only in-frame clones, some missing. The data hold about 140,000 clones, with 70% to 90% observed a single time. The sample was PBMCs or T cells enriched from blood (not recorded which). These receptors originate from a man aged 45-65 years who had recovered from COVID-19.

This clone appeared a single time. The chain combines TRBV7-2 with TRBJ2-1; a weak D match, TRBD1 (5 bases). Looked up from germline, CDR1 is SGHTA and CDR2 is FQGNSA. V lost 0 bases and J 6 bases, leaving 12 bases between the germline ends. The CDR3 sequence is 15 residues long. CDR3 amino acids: CASSLAQGRGNEQFF. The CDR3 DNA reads TGTGCCAGCAGCTTAGCGCAAGGAAGGGGCAATGAGCAGTTCTTC. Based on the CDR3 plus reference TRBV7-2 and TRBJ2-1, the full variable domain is GAGVSQSPSNKVTEKGKDVELRCDPISGHTALYWYRQSLGQGLEFLIYFQGNSAPDKSGLPSDRFSAERTGGSVSTLTIQRTQQEDSAVYLCASSLAQGRGNEQFFGPGTRLTVL.

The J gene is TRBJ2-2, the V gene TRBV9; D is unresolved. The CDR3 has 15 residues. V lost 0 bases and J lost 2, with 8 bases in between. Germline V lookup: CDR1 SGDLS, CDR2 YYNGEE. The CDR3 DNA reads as TGTGCCAGCAGCGTAGCCACACCTAACACCGGGGAGCTGTTTTTT. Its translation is CASSVATPNTGELFF.

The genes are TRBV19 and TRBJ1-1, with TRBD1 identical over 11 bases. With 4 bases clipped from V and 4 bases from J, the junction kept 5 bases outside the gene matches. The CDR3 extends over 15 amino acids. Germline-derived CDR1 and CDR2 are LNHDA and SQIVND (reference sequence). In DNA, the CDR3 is TGTGCCAGTAGTAAGAGGACAGGGGGCGGCACTGAAGCTTTCTTT. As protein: CASSKRTGGGTEAFF.

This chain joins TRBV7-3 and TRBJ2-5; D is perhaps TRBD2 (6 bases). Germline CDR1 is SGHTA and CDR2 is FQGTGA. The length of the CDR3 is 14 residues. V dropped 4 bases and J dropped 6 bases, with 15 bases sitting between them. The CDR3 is CASSYLGGQQTQYF. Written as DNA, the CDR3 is TGTGCCAGCAGCTATCTGGGGGGTCAACAGACCCAGTACTTC.

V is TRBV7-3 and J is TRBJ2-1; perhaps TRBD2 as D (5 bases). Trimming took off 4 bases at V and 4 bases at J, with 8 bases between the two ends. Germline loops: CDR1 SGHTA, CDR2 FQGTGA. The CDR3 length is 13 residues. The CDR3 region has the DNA TGTGCCAGCAGCTCCGGACTTTACAATGAGCAGTTCTTC. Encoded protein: CASSSGLYNEQFF.

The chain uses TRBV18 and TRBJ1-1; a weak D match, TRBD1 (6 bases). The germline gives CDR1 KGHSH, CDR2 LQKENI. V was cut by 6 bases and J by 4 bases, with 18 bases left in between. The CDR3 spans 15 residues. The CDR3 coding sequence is TGTGCCAGCTCCCAAAACAGGGCTGGTCTCACTGAAGCTTTCTTT. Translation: CASSQNRAGLTEAFF.